These T cell receptor beta chains were read from a single sample in a study of cytomegalovirus exposure and HLA in healthy donors. Profiled with immunoSEQ multiplex PCR; TCRdb holds only in-frame clones, not every one. Among fewer than 85,000 clones listed, roughly 90% were seen once. The specimen was PBMCs. These receptors came from a young woman in good health and CMV-seropositive. CDR3s include the opening cysteine and the closing phenylalanine or tryptophan. The order of the fields is J gene, D gene, V gene, clone size, CDR3 DNA, CDR3 protein. The D gene is left open where the match is weak. Only some rows state a clone size, as once, few, many or a class for expanded clones.

TRBJ2-7 - TRBV6-5 - TGTGCCAGCAGTTCGCCTAGTAAGTTCGACGAGCAGTACTTC CASSSPSKFDEQYF
TRBJ2-1 - TRBV18 - TGTGCCAGCTCACCACAAGGGGTGCTTGGGAATGAGCAGTTCTTC CASSPQGVLGNEQFF
TRBJ2-2 - TRBV19 - TGTGCCAGTAGTATACAGGGGTCTTTCGGGGAGCTGTTTTTT CASSIQGSFGELFF
TRBJ2-3 - TRBV2 - TGTGCCAGCAGTGGGAGATTCACAGATACGCAGTATTTT CASSGRFTDTQYF
TRBJ2-5 - TRBV2 - TGTGCCAGCAGTGAAGCGGGGCAGCACGGAGAGACCCAGTACTTC CASSEAGQHGETQYF
TRBJ1-4 TRBD1 TRBV5-1 once TGCGCCAGCAGCTTGGCCCCCGGGACAGGGATTGGGGCTAATGAAAAACTGTTTTTT CASSLAPGTGIGANEKLFF
TRBJ1-1 - TRBV9 - TGTGCCAGCAGCGTAGCCGCGATGGACACTGAAGCTTTCTTT CASSVAAMDTEAFF
TRBJ1-3 TRBD1 TRBV7-9 once TGTGCCAGCAGCCTAGATATGGACAGGATAGGAAACACCATATATTTT CASSLDMDRIGNTIYF
TRBJ1-1 - TRBV25-1 once TGTGCCAGCAGTGATAGTGGTTCTAGCGTGTACGGGGCTTTCTTT CASSDSGSSVYGAFF
TRBJ2-1 TRBD1 TRBV6-6 - TGTGCCAGCAGCGGACAGGGCCCCCCCAATGAGCAGTTCTTC CASSGQGPPNEQFF
TRBJ2-7 TRBD1 TRBV9 - TGTGCCAGCAGCGTAGCCCCGGGACAGGGGCCACCATACGAGCAGTACTTC CASSVAPGQGPPYEQYF
TRBJ1-3 - TRBV25-1 - TGTGCCAGCAGTGAATACCCACAGAGCTCTGGAAACACCATATATTTT CASSEYPQSSGNTIYF
TRBJ2-1 - TRBV6-4 few TGTGCCAGCAGTCGCGACAGCTCCTACAATGAGCAGTTCTTC CASSRDSSYNEQFF
TRBJ1-3 - TRBV9 - TGTGCCAGCAGCACACAATCGACCGGGGTCTCTGGAAACACCATATATTTT CASSTQSTGVSGNTIYF
TRBJ2-3 TRBD2 TRBV30 - TGTGCCTGGAGTTTTGCTAGCGGGGGGGCAGATACGCAGTATTTT CAWSFASGGADTQYF
TRBJ2-3 - TRBV11-2 - TGTGCCAGCAGCTTTTGGAGGCCCGGCGGTGAGACAGATACGCAGTATTTT CASSFWRPGGETDTQYF